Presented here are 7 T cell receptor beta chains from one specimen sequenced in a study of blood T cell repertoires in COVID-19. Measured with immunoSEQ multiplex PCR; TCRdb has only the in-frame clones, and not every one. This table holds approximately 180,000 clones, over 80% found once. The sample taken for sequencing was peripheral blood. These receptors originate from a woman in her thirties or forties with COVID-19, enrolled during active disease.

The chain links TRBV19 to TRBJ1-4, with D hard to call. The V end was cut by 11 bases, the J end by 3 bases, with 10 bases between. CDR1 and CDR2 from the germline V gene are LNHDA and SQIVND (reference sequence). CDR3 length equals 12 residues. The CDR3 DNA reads TGTGCCTCCCATGAGGCTAATGAAAAACTGTTTTTT. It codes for CASHEANEKLFF.

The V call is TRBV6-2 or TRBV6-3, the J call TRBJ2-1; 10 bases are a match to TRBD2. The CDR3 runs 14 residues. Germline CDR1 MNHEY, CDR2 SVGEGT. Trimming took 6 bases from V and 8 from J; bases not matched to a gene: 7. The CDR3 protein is CASSLPTSGYEQFF. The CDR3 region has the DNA TGTGCCAGCAGCCTTCCGACTAGCGGGTATGAGCAGTTCTTC.

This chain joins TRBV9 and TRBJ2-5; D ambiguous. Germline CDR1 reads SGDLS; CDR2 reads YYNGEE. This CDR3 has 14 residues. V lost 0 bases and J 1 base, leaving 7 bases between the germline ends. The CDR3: CASSVGSPQETQYF. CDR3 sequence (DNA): TGTGCCAGCAGCGTAGGTAGTCCCCAAGAGACCCAGTACTTC.

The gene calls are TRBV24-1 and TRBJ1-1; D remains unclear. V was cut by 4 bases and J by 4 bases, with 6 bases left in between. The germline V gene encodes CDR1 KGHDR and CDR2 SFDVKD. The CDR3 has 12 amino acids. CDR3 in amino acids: CATSDSSTEAFF. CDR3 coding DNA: TGTGCCACCAGTGACTCTTCCACTGAAGCTTTCTTT.

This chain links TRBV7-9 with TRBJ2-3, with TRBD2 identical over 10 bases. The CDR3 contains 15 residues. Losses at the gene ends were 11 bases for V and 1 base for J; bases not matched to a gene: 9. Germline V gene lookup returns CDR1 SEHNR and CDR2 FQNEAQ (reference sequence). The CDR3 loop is CALPYLAGGTDTQYF. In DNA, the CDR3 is TGTGCCCTACCGTATCTAGCGGGAGGCACAGATACGCAGTATTTT. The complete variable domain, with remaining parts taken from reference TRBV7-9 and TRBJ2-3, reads DTGVSQNPRHKITKRGQNVTFRCDPISEHNRLYWYRQTLGQGPEFLTYFQNEAQLEKSRLLSDRFSAERPKGSFSTLEIQRTEQGDSAMYLCALPYLAGGTDTQYFGPGTRLTVL.

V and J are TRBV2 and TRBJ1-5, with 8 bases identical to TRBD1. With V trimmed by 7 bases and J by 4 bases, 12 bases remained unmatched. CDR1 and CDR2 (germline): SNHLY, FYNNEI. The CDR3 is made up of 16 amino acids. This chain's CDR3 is CASMGRGRLRNQPQHF. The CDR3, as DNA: TGTGCCAGCATGGGCAGGGGGCGTTTGAGGAATCAGCCCCAGCATTTT.

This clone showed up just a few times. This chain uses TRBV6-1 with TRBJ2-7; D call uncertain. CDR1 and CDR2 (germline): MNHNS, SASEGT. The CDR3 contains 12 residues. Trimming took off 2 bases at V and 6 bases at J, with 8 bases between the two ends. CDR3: CASSEIPFEQYF. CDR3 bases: TGTGCCAGCAGTGAAATCCCCTTCGAGCAGTACTTC.